The clone carrying this TCR beta chain was observed a few times. Antigen unknown. The sample originates from a study of neurological immune-mediated disorders. Findings and limits, study-wide: TCR clonal expansion peaked in HTLV-1-associated myelopathy patients and was lowest in multiple sclerosis patients.

Template-switch 5'RACE cDNA synthesis added a 10-nucleotide unique molecular identifier. Via MiXCR, TCRdb re-called the 5' RACE reads, giving one row per CDR3 protein. Here the sample spans more than 50,000 distinct CDR3 sequences, less than 5.5% being singletons. CDR3 length: 14 residues. Deletions cut 0 bases from V and 2 bases from J, with 8 bases between. Germline CDR1 is SGHRS and CDR2 is YFSETQ. J is TRBJ2-5 and V is TRBV5-1; D perhaps matches TRBD1 (5 bases). The sample taken for sequencing was PBMCs. The TCR comes from a woman under 40 with multiple sclerosis. The CDR3 here is CASSLGRTQETQYF. As DNA, the CDR3 is TGCGCCAGCAGCTTGGGACGGACACAAGAGACCCAGTACTTC.